The 3 T cell receptor beta chains reported below all come from one sample, sequenced in a study of shared clonotypes between healthy human individuals. CD45RO-negative CD8 cells positively selected for CCR7 made up the naive population, which excluded terminally differentiated effector memory CD45RA+ cells. This table comes from immunoSEQ multiplex PCR, and its TCRdb copy is limited to in-frame clones, with some not included. The data show some 2,100,000 clones, 90% to 95% seen once. The material sequenced was naive CD8+ T cells from PBMCs. The receptors stem from a man aged 18 to 30 in good health. Some clones in this sample may be carry-over from other donors' samples.

The chain carries TRBV5-6 and TRBJ2-3, with 12 bases fitting TRBD2. The germline CDR1 and CDR2 sequences are SGHDT and YYEEEE. The length of the CDR3 is 15 residues. Trimming cost V 0 bases and J 5 bases; bases outside gene matches: 1. The CDR3 DNA sequence: TGTGCCAGCAGCTTGGAACTAGCGGGAGGAGATACGCAGTATTTT. Amino acid sequence: CASSLELAGGDTQYF.

V and J are TRBV6-6 and TRBJ2-2; D is uncertain. This CDR3 is 15 amino acids long. The germline CDR1 and CDR2 sequences are MNHNY and SVGAGI (reference sequence). Deletions cut 6 bases from V and 1 base from J, with 12 bases between. In nucleotides, the CDR3 is TGTGCCAGCAGCCTGGCAGGAATGAACACCGGGGAGCTGTTTTTT. Amino acid sequence: CASSLAGMNTGELFF.

Details on this clone: This specimen includes other DNA sequences encoding the same CDR3. V usage is TRBV27 and J usage is TRBJ2-1; 8 bases are a match to TRBD2. This CDR3 comprises 15 residues. CDR1 and CDR2 (germline): MNHEY, SMNVEV (reference sequence). V was clipped by 5 bases and J by 0 bases; unmatched bases: 3. CDR3 region: CASSPGTSSYNEQFF. The CDR3, as DNA: TGTGCCAGCAGTCCCGGGACTAGCTCCTACAATGAGCAGTTCTTC.